The 6 T cell receptor beta chains below were found in one sample sequenced in a study of shared clonotypes between healthy human individuals. Sequencing was performed with immunoSEQ multiplex PCR; in TCRdb, only in-frame clones are kept and a portion is missing. The profile shows 1,100,000 or so clones, 75% to 85% of them singletons. The sequenced sample consisted of memory CD4+ T cells from PBMCs. Subset defined: CD45RA-negative fraction. The receptors originated from a man younger than 35 in good health. Some clones in this sample may be carry-over from other donors' samples.

This clone was observed at least ten times. The chain recombines TRBV27 with TRBJ2-7; 11 positions agree with TRBD2. This CDR3 has 15 amino acids. J was trimmed by 5 bases and V by 7 bases; bases with no gene match: 10. Looked up from germline, CDR1 is MNHEY and CDR2 is SMNVEV (reference sequence). This chain's CDR3 is CASNRSGRGDNEQYF. CDR3 sequence (DNA): TGTGCCAGCAATCGTAGCGGGAGGGGTGACAACGAGCAGTACTTC.

The rearrangement links TRBV28 to TRBJ2-7; TRBD2 agrees at 13 bases. J was trimmed by 2 bases and V by 10 bases; bases with no gene match: 8. The CDR3 extends over 15 amino acids. Germline V gene lookup returns CDR1 MDHEN and CDR2 SYDVKM. For the CDR3, the DNA is TGTGCCACACGACTAGCGGGAGGTGGGACCTACGAGCAGTACTTC. Translation gives CATRLAGGGTYEQYF.

The V call is TRBV18, the J call TRBJ2-2; D assignment may be TRBD1 or TRBD2 (5 bases each). The CDR3 runs 17 residues. Trimming cost V 5 bases and J 1 base, with 17 bases left between them. Germline V gene sequence: CDR1 KGHSH, CDR2 LQKENI. CDR3 amino acids: CASSNTGTSWNTGELFF. CDR3 sequence (DNA): TGTGCCAGCTCAAACACCGGGACGAGCTGGAACACCGGGGAGCTGTTTTTT.

This clone was observed a handful of times. V gene TRBV18 combines with J gene TRBJ1-5; D unclear. The CDR3 covers 14 residues. Trimming pared 0 bases from V and 5 bases from J, leaving 8 bases between. CDR1 is KGHSH, CDR2 LQKENI, per germline. Written as DNA, the CDR3 is TGTGCCAGCTCACCACCGAGTGGTGATCAGCCCCAGCATTTT. It specifies CASSPPSGDQPQHF.

The CDR3 nucleotides are TGTGCCAGTAGTCAGGGGAACTCTGGGGCCAACGTCCTGACTTTC. It translates to CASSQGNSGANVLTF. This rearrangement joins TRBV19 to TRBJ2-6; D may be TRBD1 (6 bases). This CDR3 spans 15 amino acids. The germline CDR1 and CDR2 sequences are LNHDA and SQIVND (reference sequence). The V gene lost 5 bases and the J gene lost 0 bases, with 8 bases spanning the gap.

This clone was observed a handful of times. The DNA for the CDR3 is TGTGCCAGCAGGCGGACAGGGGGGAATGAAGCTTTCTTT. Its protein is CASRRTGGNEAFF. This rearrangement joins TRBV6-5 to TRBJ1-1, with 10 bases aligning to TRBD1. This CDR3 has 13 amino acids. Germline V gene data show CDR1 as MNHEY and CDR2 as SVGAGI. Trimming cost V 6 bases and J 7 bases; bases outside gene matches: 5.